The 29 T cell receptor beta chains below all came from one sample that was sequenced in a study of T cell responses to AZD1222 COVID-19 vaccine. Libraries were prepared by immunoSEQ multiplex PCR; TCRdb keeps only in-frame clonotypes and omits some of them. Of 100,000 to 150,000 clones listed, just over 90% are singletons. The sequencing here drew on peripheral blood, taken on day 0 of AZD1222 vaccination. The receptors shown here come from an adult in good health.

The chain has TRBV9 and TRBJ2-1, with 8 bases lining up with TRBD2. V lost 2 bases to trimming and J lost 0 bases; unmatched junction nucleotides: 7. CDR3 size: 17 residues. In germline, CDR1 is SGDLS, CDR2 YYNGEE. CDR3 in DNA: TGTGCCAGCAGCGTTCGACTAGCGACTAGCTCCTACAATGAGCAGTTCTTC. Protein sequence: CASSVRLATSSYNEQFF. The complete variable domain, with remaining parts taken from reference TRBV9 and TRBJ2-1, reads DSGVTQTPKHLITATGQRVTLRCSPRSGDLSVYWYQQSLDQGLQFLIQYYNGEERAKGNILERFSAQQFPDLHSELNLSSLELGDSALYFCASSVRLATSSYNEQFFGPGTRLTVL.

The chain has TRBV29-1 and TRBJ1-5, with no clear D. Germline V gives CDR1 SQVTM, CDR2 ANQGSEA. The CDR3 totals 13 residues. Trimming left V 4 bases short and J 4 bases short, with 11 bases between. The CDR3 region is CSVGGFGNQPQHF. The CDR3 DNA reads TGCAGCGTTGGAGGGTTCGGGAATCAGCCCCAGCATTTT.

The V call is TRBV6-1, the J call TRBJ2-1, with 14 bases aligning to TRBD2. Germline V gene lookup returns CDR1 MNHNS and CDR2 SASEGT. V gave up 3 bases and J gave up 7 bases; unmatched junction bases: 5. The CDR3 is 16 amino acids. For the CDR3, the DNA is TGTGCCAGCAGTGAGGGACTAGCGGGAGTAGGTAATGAGCAGTTCTTC. It specifies CASSEGLAGVGNEQFF.

The V gene is TRBV6-5, the J gene TRBJ1-2, with 8 positions matching TRBD1. V dropped 8 bases and J dropped 5; count of bases not matched to a gene: 13. The CDR3 consists of 15 residues. The germline CDR1 and CDR2 sequences are MNHEY and SVGAGI. CDR3 loop: CASFGGDRLLYGYTF. The CDR3 coding sequence is TGTGCCAGCTTCGGGGGGGACAGGCTACTTTATGGCTACACCTTC.

V usage is TRBV11-3 and J usage is TRBJ2-1, with TRBD2 as a possible D gene (5 bases). V dropped 3 bases and J dropped 5 bases, with 14 bases sitting between them. CDR1 and CDR2 from the germline V gene are SGHNT and YENEEA. CDR3 length: 15 amino acids. The chain's CDR3 is CASSFSFGINNEQFF. The DNA of the CDR3 is TGTGCCAGCAGCTTCTCGTTCGGGATCAACAATGAGCAGTTCTTC. Based on the CDR3 plus reference TRBV11-3 and TRBJ2-1, the full variable domain is EAGVVQSPRYKIIEKKQPVAFWCNPISGHNTLYWYLQNLGQGPELLIRYENEEAVDDSQLPKDRFSAERLKGVDSTLKIQPAELGDSAVYLCASSFSFGINNEQFFGPGTRLTVL.

The rearrangement uses TRBV7-9 and TRBJ2-7; a weak D match, TRBD1 (5 bases). CDR1 is SEHNR, CDR2 FQNEAQ, per germline (reference sequence). CDR3 size: 12 residues. V lost 1 base and J 5 bases, leaving 6 bases between the germline ends. In DNA form, the CDR3 reads TGTGCCAGCAGCTTAGTCAGGGACGAGCAGTACTTC. It encodes CASSLVRDEQYF.

The rearrangement uses TRBV18 and TRBJ2-1; no firm D call. This CDR3 is 13 amino acids long. V was shortened by 6 bases and J by 6 bases, with 12 bases between the two germline ends. CDR1 is KGHSH, CDR2 LQKENI, per germline. The CDR3 spells CASSLPGRNEQFF. DNA of the CDR3: TGTGCCAGCTCCCTCCCCGGTCGCAATGAGCAGTTCTTC.

V is TRBV20-1 and J is TRBJ2-7, with D perhaps TRBD1 (6 bases). The CDR3 contains 17 residues. Germline V gene sequence: CDR1 DFQATT, CDR2 SNEGSKA (reference sequence). V lost 3 bases to trimming and J lost 0 bases, with 21 bases between them. This CDR3 is CSASSSPGHYFSYEQYF. In nucleotides, the CDR3 is TGCAGTGCTAGTTCTTCTCCGGGACACTATTTCTCCTACGAGCAGTACTTC.

This clone has more than one count but fewer than ten. This chain joins TRBV2 and TRBJ2-1; D perhaps matches TRBD1 (6 bases). The germline CDR1 and CDR2 sequences are SNHLY and FYNNEI. This CDR3 region has 15 residues. V gave up 8 bases and J gave up 1 base, with 15 bases separating them. CDR3 nucleotide sequence: TGTGCCAGCGTCTCCAGGGGATTTTCCTACAATGAGCAGTTCTTC. This translates into CASVSRGFSYNEQFF.

The gene calls are TRBV10-2 and TRBJ1-1; D is unclear. CDR1 and CDR2 (germline): WSHSY, SAAADI. The length of the CDR3 is 13 residues. The V and J ends lost 0 bases and 0 bases respectively, with 2 bases between them. The CDR3 DNA reads TGCGCCAGCAGTGAGTCTATGAACACTGAAGCTTTCTTT. Translated: CASSESMNTEAFF.

This chain connects TRBV5-1 to TRBJ2-7, with TRBD1 matching 9 bases. Germline V gene data show CDR1 as SGHRS and CDR2 as YFSETQ. The CDR3 consists of 15 residues. V trimming: 4 bases; J trimming: 2 bases; junction bases outside the gene matches: 7. The CDR3 region is CASSPAGQGPYEQYF. CDR3 DNA: TGCGCCAGCAGCCCGGCGGGACAGGGACCCTACGAGCAGTACTTC.

This chain uses TRBV5-8 with TRBJ2-5; TRBD2 is a possible D gene (5 bases). V gave up 4 bases and J gave up 3 bases, with 13 bases separating them. The CDR3 has 14 amino acids. The germline CDR1 and CDR2 sequences are SGHTS and YDEGEE. CDR3 amino acids: CASSRESLEETQYF. Written as DNA, the CDR3 is TGTGCCAGCAGCCGGGAAAGCTTGGAAGAGACCCAGTACTTC.

The gene calls are TRBV7-9 and TRBJ2-5; TRBD1 matches 7 bases. The CDR3 sequence is 13 residues long. The V segment lost 6 bases and the J segment 4 bases; nucleotides outside the gene matches: 5. Germline V gene data show CDR1 as SEHNR and CDR2 as FQNEAQ (reference sequence). CDR3 amino acids: CASSRGGPETQYF. The CDR3 DNA reads as TGTGCCAGCAGTCGAGGGGGCCCAGAGACCCAGTACTTC.

V is TRBV10-2 and J is TRBJ1-6; possibly TRBD1 for D (5 bases). CDR1 and CDR2 (germline): WSHSY, SAAADI. The CDR3 runs to 14 residues. V lost 7 bases and J 6 bases, leaving 13 bases between the germline ends. CDR3 loop: CASNSGGSNSPLHF. The CDR3 DNA follows: TGCGCCAGCAATTCCGGGGGGTCTAATTCACCCCTCCACTTT.

The chain joins TRBV19 to TRBJ2-3; 11 bases are shared with TRBD2. The CDR3 is 15 amino acids. The junction had 5 bases not matched to a gene; V was cut back by 6 bases and J by 3 bases. Germline lookup yields CDR1 LNHDA and CDR2 SQIVND (reference sequence). The CDR3 sequence: CASRKGLAETDTQYF. The CDR3, as DNA: TGTGCCAGTAGAAAGGGACTAGCGGAGACAGATACGCAGTATTTT.

The rearrangement joins TRBV6-5 to TRBJ1-4; D unresolved. Germline CDR1 MNHEY, CDR2 SVGAGI. The V end was cut by 2 bases, the J end by 4 bases, with 11 bases between. The CDR3 consists of 15 residues. The CDR3 region is CASSYSQMLNEKLFF. CDR3 sequence (DNA): TGTGCCAGCAGTTACAGTCAGATGCTTAATGAAAAACTGTTTTTT.

This clone was detected only a few times. The V call is TRBV9, the J call TRBJ1-1; 7 bases are shared with TRBD1. CDR1 and CDR2 from the germline V gene are SGDLS and YYNGEE. The CDR3 is 15 amino acids. V lost 4 bases, J lost 11 bases, and 17 bases stayed unmatched. CDR3 nucleotides: TGTGCCAGCAGCACATTCCCCGGGGACAGCAAGAGCGCTTTCTTT. Protein sequence: CASSTFPGDSKSAFF.

This chain links TRBV21-1 with TRBJ2-7; TRBD2 reflects the table's D call only, with no check against the DNA. TRBV21-1 is shown as a pseudogene. There are 17 residues in the CDR3. The CDR3 DNA is TGTGCCAGCAGCAACCGGACTAGCGGCAGGGGGTACGGCGAGCAGTACTTC. Translated, it gives CASSNRTSGRGYGEQYF.

The J gene is TRBJ2-5, the V gene TRBV19; D might be TRBD2 (5 bases). This CDR3 is 13 amino acids long. Germline V gene sequence: CDR1 LNHDA, CDR2 SQIVND (reference sequence). V lost 6 bases to trimming and J lost 2 bases, with 10 bases between them. The CDR3 DNA follows: TGTGCCAGTAGCGAGACTACTCAAGAGACCCAGTACTTC. It encodes CASSETTQETQYF.

The chain combines TRBV7-9 with TRBJ1-4; D is unresolved. Trimming removed 8 bases at V and 3 bases at J, with 10 bases between. The CDR3 is 13 amino acids. Germline V CDR1 and CDR2: SEHNR, FQNEAQ (reference sequence). The CDR3 DNA is TGTGCCAGCCGCCAACAGTCTAATGAAAAACTGTTTTTT. Amino acid sequence: CASRQQSNEKLFF.

The chain recombines TRBV28 with TRBJ1-2; D possibly corresponds to TRBD1 (5 bases). Trimming removed 6 bases at V and 3 bases at J, with 17 bases between. The CDR3 has 15 amino acids. Per the germline V gene, CDR1 is MDHEN and CDR2 is SYDVKM. CDR3 DNA sequence: TGTGCCAGCAGCTCGCAGGGTGAAGTTTACTATGGCTACACCTTC. Protein: CASSSQGEVYYGYTF.

The V call is TRBV7-8, the J call TRBJ2-7; weak D call: TRBD1 (6 bases). The CDR3 has 15 residues. CDR1 and CDR2 from the germline V gene are SGHVS and FQNEAQ. Trimming left V 5 bases short and J 9 bases short, with 23 bases between. The CDR3 DNA sequence: TGTGCCAGCAGCCCAAACAGGGTATTCGTCAGCCCGCAGTACTTC. As protein: CASSPNRVFVSPQYF.

In its sample, this clone was seen once. The chain links TRBV5-1 to TRBJ1-4; 7 bases agree with TRBD1. Germline assignment: CDR1 SGHRS and CDR2 YFSETQ. Trimming at V came to 1 base and at J to 4 bases, leaving 7 bases not matched to a gene. CDR3 length: 16 amino acids. The CDR3 DNA follows: TGCGCCAGCAGCTTGACAAAGGGGGCGGGTAATGAAAAACTGTTTTTT. Its protein is CASSLTKGAGNEKLFF.

This chain connects TRBV5-6 to TRBJ2-7; D could derive from TRBD1 or TRBD2 (5 bases each). The CDR3 consists of 16 residues. V was cut by 4 bases and J by 3 bases, with 20 bases left in between. Germline V gives CDR1 SGHDT, CDR2 YYEEEE. The CDR3 reads CASSIFSGTVVYEQYF. The CDR3 coding sequence is TGTGCCAGCAGCATATTTTCCGGGACCGTAGTCTACGAGCAGTACTTC.

The CDR3 sequence: CASTYDRGQEPQHF. The DNA of the CDR3 is TGTGCCAGCACCTACGACAGGGGACAAGAGCCCCAGCATTTT. V is TRBV28 and J is TRBJ1-5, with 8 positions matching TRBD1. The V gene's germline CDR1 is MDHEN and CDR2 SYDVKM. Unmatched junction bases numbered 10, after V lost 7 bases and J lost 8 bases. This CDR3 has 14 amino acids.

This chain's CDR3 is CAISAIDKNIQYF. In DNA, the CDR3 is TGTGCCATCTCAGCGATTGACAAAAACATTCAGTACTTC. The chain employs TRBV10-3 and TRBJ2-4; D gene ambiguous. The CDR3 runs to 13 residues. The germline CDR1 and CDR2 sequences are ENHRY and SYGVKD. V was clipped by 8 bases and J by 3 bases, with 11 bases between them.

The V gene is TRBV5-1, the J gene TRBJ2-7, with no clear D. The length of the CDR3 is 14 residues. V lost 3 bases, J lost 4 bases, and 14 bases lay in between. The germline CDR1 and CDR2 sequences are SGHRS and YFSETQ. CDR3 residues: CASSSGPPSYEQYF. In DNA, the CDR3 is TGCGCCAGCAGCTCCGGGCCACCCAGTTACGAGCAGTACTTC.

The chain links TRBV11-2 to TRBJ2-3; TRBD2 matches 7 bases. This CDR3 contains 17 residues. J was trimmed by 3 bases and V by 2 bases; bases with no gene match: 11. The germline gives CDR1 SGHAT, CDR2 FQNNGV. This chain's CDR3 is CASSLRLAGDGTDTQYF. As DNA, the CDR3 is TGTGCCAGCAGCTTACGCTTGGCGGGAGATGGGACAGATACGCAGTATTTT.

The chain links TRBV6-2 or TRBV6-3 to TRBJ2-7; TRBD2 might be the D (7 bases). The V end lost 3 bases, the J end lost 3 bases, and 15 bases lay between the germline ends. Germline-derived CDR1 and CDR2 are MNHEY and SVGEGT. The CDR3 is 15 amino acids. CDR3 nucleotide sequence: TGTGCCAGCAGTTATGAGGCGGGGGCTCTCTACGAGCAGTACTTC. Protein: CASSYEAGALYEQYF.